Sequencing of this T cell receptor beta chain was carried out in a study of beta chain features in type 1 diabetes. Study-wide context: Analysis included around 100 million sorted cells drawn from all samples. Study outcomes and limitations: Researchers caution that PCR might favor shorter templates, equally among patients and controls. Highly expressing activated T cells could be over-counted with a cDNA template.

Trimming took 0 bases from V and 1 from J, leaving 10 bases between them. CDR3 length: 15 residues. Germline V lookup: CDR1 SGHRS, CDR2 YFSETQ. Isolated RNA was reverse transcribed in full, so expressed TCRB transcripts were sequenced. TCRdb's table, derived via immunoSEQ multiplex PCR, lists solely in-frame clones and lacks some. The sample contains about 620,000 clones, around 15% of which appear only once. Cell sorting via CD45RO/CCR7/CD25/CD127/CD95/CD27 was performed to obtain CD4+ naive, central memory, regulatory and stem cell-like memory cells. About this clone: What it recognizes is unknown.

Source material: naive CD4+ T cells from blood. This TCR came from a man between 18 and 29 years old in good health. The chain carries TRBV5-1 and TRBJ2-5; D ambiguous. The CDR3, as DNA: TGCGCCAGCAGCTTGGTCCGCGGATCCCAAGAGACCCAGTACTTC. This codes for CASSLVRGSQETQYF.